Listed here are 28 T cell receptor beta chains from one sample, sequenced in a study of T-cell memory formation after mild COVID-19. TCRdb recomputed calls from the 5' RACE reads with MiXCR, one row per CDR3 protein. The sample lists roughly 250,000 distinct CDR3 sequences, less than 20% occurring once. Sequencing was done on a sample of PBMCs or a T cell subset sorted from them (not recorded which). Receptors were obtained from a young man who had mild COVID-19 (a few samples of this study predate the infection). Cell type and time point are not known.

This clonotype was found a few times. This chain connects TRBV4-3 to TRBJ1-6, with 10 nucleotides matching TRBD1. The CDR3 covers 15 residues. Germline trimming cut 4 bases from V and 10 bases from J; bases unmatched to any gene: 7. Germline V gene lookup returns CDR1 LGHNA and CDR2 YSLEER. CDR3 protein: CASSLGQGVQSPLHF. In nucleotides, the CDR3 is TGCGCCAGCAGCCTTGGACAGGGGGTCCAATCACCCCTCCACTTT.

V is TRBV7-3 and J is TRBJ1-2; 9 nucleotides align to TRBD1. CDR1 and CDR2 from the germline V gene are SGHTA and FQGTGA. Trimming removed 10 bases from V and 2 bases from J; junction bases left unmatched: 5. CDR3 length equals 13 residues. The CDR3 spells CANRTGVNYGYTF. Written as DNA, the CDR3 is TGTGCCAACAGGACAGGGGTGAACTATGGCTACACCTTC.

This clonotype has just a few counts. CDR3 DNA: TGTGCCACCAGCTCTGCCGGGACAGGGAATGAAAAACTGTTTTTT. Protein sequence: CATSSAGTGNEKLFF. The chain links TRBV15 to TRBJ1-4, with TRBD1 identical over 9 bases. The CDR3 has 15 amino acids. The germline V gene encodes CDR1 LNHNV and CDR2 YYDKDF (reference sequence). The V gene end was trimmed by 5 bases and the J gene end by 5 bases; junction bases not matched to a gene: 6. Filled out from reference TRBV15 and TRBJ1-4, the complete variable domain reads DAMVIQNPRYQVTQFGKPVTLSCSQTLNHNVMYWYQQKSSQAPKLLFHYYDKDFNNEADTPDNFQSRRPNTSFCFLDIRSPGLGDTAMYLCATSSAGTGNEKLFFGSGTQLSVL.

The chain links TRBV20-1 to TRBJ1-1; D is undetermined. The CDR3 is 12 amino acids. CDR1 is DFQATT, CDR2 SNEGSKA, per germline (reference sequence). V was cut by 6 bases and J by 1 base, with 9 bases left in between. The CDR3 DNA follows: TGCAGTGCCCCGGCAGGGAACACTGAAGCTTTCTTT. This encodes CSAPAGNTEAFF.

This chain uses TRBV6-5 with TRBJ1-5, with 7 bases aligning to TRBD1. Germline CDR1 is MNHEY and CDR2 is SVGAGI. Unmatched junction bases numbered 8, after V lost 6 bases and J lost 3 bases. The length of the CDR3 is 15 residues. Written as DNA, the CDR3 is TGTGCCAGCAGACCAACAGGGGTCTTCAATCAGCCCCAGCATTTT. Protein sequence: CASRPTGVFNQPQHF.

The chain has TRBV5-1 and TRBJ1-2, with 7 nucleotides matching TRBD1. Germline V gene sequence: CDR1 SGHRS, CDR2 YFSETQ. With 4 bases clipped from V and 8 bases from J, the junction kept 11 bases outside the gene matches. There are 14 residues in the CDR3. The CDR3 sequence: CASSTQEGGYGYTF. DNA for the CDR3: TGCGCCAGCAGCACCCAAGAAGGGGGCTACGGCTACACCTTC.

The chain combines TRBV20-1 with TRBJ2-2, with TRBD2 matching 8 bases. Germline-derived CDR1 and CDR2 are DFQATT and SNEGSKA (reference sequence). V was clipped by 5 bases and J by 4 bases; unmatched bases: 9. CDR3 length: 15 residues. The CDR3 protein is CSASPPGGSTGELFF. The CDR3 DNA is TGCAGTGCTTCCCCCCCGGGAGGGAGCACCGGGGAGCTGTTTTTT.

This clonotype has only a few counts. The rearrangement joins TRBV12-3 or TRBV12-4 to TRBJ1-1, with D maybe TRBD1 (5 bases). V lost 8 bases and J lost 0, with 13 bases in between. The CDR3 is 14 amino acids. The CDR3 here is CASGTGPMNTEAFF. DNA for the CDR3: TGTGCCAGCGGGACGGGGCCTATGAACACTGAAGCTTTCTTT.

This clonotype was counted ten times or more. One end of the junction varies from germline; a read error may be responsible. CDR3 loop: CASSLAGQGETQYF. The CDR3 DNA is TGTGCCAGCAGCTTAGCGGGACAGGGAGAGACCCAGTACTTC. The chain combines TRBV5-1 with TRBJ2-5; tentative D call: TRBD1 (9 bases). From germline, CDR1 is SGHRS and CDR2 YFSETQ. CDR3 length equals 14 residues.

This clonotype has a single count. The chain uses TRBV12-3 or TRBV12-4 and TRBJ1-1, with TRBD1 identical over 7 bases. The length of the CDR3 is 13 residues. V lost 6 bases, J lost 4 bases, and 5 bases stayed unmatched. The CDR3 spells CASSPTGITEAFF. CDR3 coding DNA: TGTGCCAGCAGCCCGACAGGGATCACTGAAGCTTTCTTT.

This clonotype occurred a few times. J is TRBJ2-5 and V is TRBV6-2 or TRBV6-3; 8 bases map to TRBD2. After removal of 7 bases from V and 9 bases from J, the junction contained 7 bases not matched to a gene. The CDR3 length is 12 residues. Germline loops: CDR1 MNHEY, CDR2 SVGEGT. The CDR3 bases are TGTGCCAGCACCGGGACTAGTGGGGCCCAGTACTTC. Its protein product is CASTGTSGAQYF.

This chain links TRBV12-3 or TRBV12-4 with TRBJ1-6, with TRBD1 identical over 10 bases. The CDR3 spans 16 residues. With V trimmed by 7 bases and J by 6 bases, 9 bases remained unmatched. The DNA of the CDR3 is TGTGCCAGCAAAGGTCGGACAGGGGGAGGTAATTCACCCCTCCACTTT. Amino acids: CASKGRTGGGNSPLHF.

This clonotype was seen a handful of times. The rearrangement uses TRBV6-2 or TRBV6-3 and TRBJ2-1; 9 positions agree with TRBD2. The V and J ends lost 6 bases and 2 bases, in that order; junction bases with no gene match: 5. CDR3 length: 15 amino acids. In germline, CDR1 is MNHEY, CDR2 SVGEGT. CDR3 nucleotides: TGTGCCAGCAGGAAAAGCGGGGGGCCCTACAATGAGCAGTTCTTC. Amino acid sequence: CASRKSGGPYNEQFF.

V is TRBV6-4 and J is TRBJ1-2; D not resolved. Germline CDR1 MRHNA, CDR2 SNTAGT. The CDR3 is made up of 12 amino acids. V lost 1 base, J lost 3 bases, and 3 bases lay in between. CDR3 coding DNA: TGTGCCAGCAGTGACTGGTACTATGGCTACACCTTC. Encoded protein: CASSDWYYGYTF.

J is TRBJ2-5 and V is TRBV7-8; 10 bases align to TRBD2. Germline-derived CDR1 and CDR2 are SGHVS and FQNEAQ. Trimming removed 6 bases from V and 5 bases from J; junction bases left unmatched: 6. The CDR3 totals 14 residues. CDR3 nucleotides: TGTGCCAGCAGGAGCGGGGGGGCGGTGGAGACCCAGTACTTC. As protein: CASRSGGAVETQYF.

The chain combines TRBV6-2 or TRBV6-3 with TRBJ2-7; 7 bases are a match to TRBD1. Trimming removed 8 bases from V and 6 bases from J; junction bases left unmatched: 13. CDR3 length equals 14 residues. Germline V CDR1 and CDR2: MNHEY, SVGEGT. The CDR3 here is CASLREGGLREQYF. CDR3 sequence (DNA): TGTGCCAGCTTGAGGGAAGGGGGCCTACGCGAGCAGTACTTC.

This clonotype has more than one count but fewer than ten. The chain recombines TRBV7-8 with TRBJ2-7; 13 nucleotides line up with TRBD2. The V gene's germline CDR1 is SGHVS and CDR2 FQNEAQ. J was trimmed by 5 bases and V by 7 bases; bases with no gene match: 2. The CDR3 has 13 amino acids. DNA for the CDR3: TGTGCCAGCAAGACTAGCGGGGGGAACGAGCAGTACTTC. Its protein product is CASKTSGGNEQYF. Drawing the rest from reference TRBV7-8 and TRBJ2-7, the complete variable domain is GAGVSQSPRYKVAKRGQDVALRCDPISGHVSLFWYQQALGQGPEFLTYFQNEAQLDKSGLPSDRFFAERPEGSVSTLKIQRTQQEDSAVYLCASKTSGGNEQYFGPGTRLTVT.

This clonotype was observed a handful of times. This sequence joins TRBV5-4 and TRBJ2-7; TRBD2 agrees at 11 bases. The CDR3 length is 15 residues. Per the germline V gene, CDR1 is SGHNT and CDR2 is YYREEE (reference sequence). The J segment lost 2 bases and the V segment lost 6 bases, leaving 7 bases of the junction unmatched. This CDR3 is CASTRLAGGAYEQYF. CDR3 nucleotides: TGTGCCAGCACTCGCCTAGCGGGGGGAGCCTACGAGCAGTACTTC.

There are a few counts of this clonotype. The rearrangement uses TRBV7-6 and TRBJ2-5, with 7 bases identical to TRBD2. J was trimmed by 0 bases and V by 4 bases; bases with no gene match: 5. The CDR3 contains 15 residues. CDR1 and CDR2 from the germline V gene are SGHVS and FNYEAQ. CDR3 in amino acids: CASSSRAGNQETQYF. The CDR3 nucleotides read TGTGCCAGCAGCTCGCGAGCGGGGAACCAAGAGACCCAGTACTTC.

This clonotype has only a few counts. J is TRBJ2-5 and V is TRBV20-1; D gene ambiguous. Germline V gives CDR1 DFQATT, CDR2 SNEGSKA (reference sequence). The CDR3 sequence is 14 residues long. Trimming cost V 0 bases and J 0 bases, with 8 bases left between them. DNA for the CDR3: TGCAGTGCTAGAGAGGGTCTCCACCAAGAGACCCAGTACTTC. This encodes CSAREGLHQETQYF.

The chain uses TRBV7-2 and TRBJ1-1; D perhaps matches TRBD1 (6 bases). CDR3 length equals 15 residues. Trimming took off 2 bases at V and 8 bases at J, with 18 bases between the two ends. From germline, CDR1 is SGHTA and CDR2 FQGNSA. CDR3 protein: CASSLFGRGRGEAFF. In DNA, the CDR3 is TGTGCCAGCAGCTTATTCGGTCGGGGCAGGGGAGAAGCTTTCTTT.

This clonotype was recorded a few times. This sequence joins TRBV20-1 and TRBJ1-3; no firm D call. CDR1 is DFQATT and CDR2 is SNEGSKA in the germline V gene (reference sequence). The V and J ends lost 1 base and 0 bases respectively, with 4 bases between them. This CDR3 contains 13 residues. The CDR3 DNA sequence: TGCAGTGCTAGAGCGGACTCTGGAAACACCATATATTTT. It encodes CSARADSGNTIYF.

This sequence joins TRBV20-1 and TRBJ2-5; 8 positions agree with TRBD1. J was trimmed by 6 bases and V by 5 bases; bases with no gene match: 2. The germline CDR1 and CDR2 sequences are DFQATT and SNEGSKA (reference sequence). The CDR3 runs 11 residues. The CDR3, as DNA: TGCAGTGCTGACAGGGGAAAGACCCAGTACTTC. Translating it yields CSADRGKTQYF.

This clonotype was observed many times. The chain combines TRBV7-2 with TRBJ1-4; no firm D call. Germline V gene data show CDR1 as SGHTA and CDR2 as FQGNSA. Trimming took off 6 bases at V and 8 bases at J, with 16 bases between the two ends. The CDR3 is made up of 14 amino acids. The CDR3 region has the DNA TGTGCCAGCAGACCTAGAGAAGGGCAGGAAAAACTGTTTTTT. This gives the protein CASRPREGQEKLFF.

The rearrangement links TRBV20-1 to TRBJ1-1, with D perhaps matching TRBD1 (5 bases). The CDR3 is 14 residues long. Germline-derived CDR1 and CDR2 are DFQATT and SNEGSKA (reference sequence). V dropped 5 bases and J dropped 0 bases, with 13 bases sitting between them. CDR3 sequence reads: CSAPPAGLNTEAFF. The CDR3 region has the DNA TGCAGTGCTCCCCCCGCAGGGCTGAACACTGAAGCTTTCTTT.

DNA of the CDR3: TGCGCCAGCAGCCAGTCGGGTGTCGCGTGGGGGGAGCTGTTTTTT. Its translation: CASSQSGVAWGELFF. V is TRBV4-3 and J is TRBJ2-2; no firm D call. V lost 3 bases and J 8 bases, leaving 16 bases between the germline ends. CDR1 and CDR2 from the germline V gene are LGHNA and YSLEER. This CDR3 spans 15 amino acids.

This clonotype was seen ten or more times. J is TRBJ1-6 and V is TRBV15, with D perhaps matching TRBD1 (6 bases). This CDR3 region has 14 residues. Between the trimmed V and J ends, which lost 8 bases and 5 bases, there was a span of 13 bases. Per the germline V gene, CDR1 is LNHNV and CDR2 is YYDKDF (reference sequence). DNA of the CDR3: TGTGCCACCCGATCACAGGGAAATAATTCACCCCTCCACTTT. Its translation: CATRSQGNNSPLHF.

This clonotype was found a few times. J is TRBJ2-3 and V is TRBV6-5, with a tentative D call TRBD2 (7 bases). Germline values: CDR1 MNHEY, CDR2 SVGAGI. CDR3 length: 15 residues. Trimming removed 5 bases at V and 4 bases at J, with 16 bases between. Written as DNA, the CDR3 is TGTGCCAGCAGTAACCGACTAGCAGGGGCAGATACGCAGTATTTT. It specifies CASSNRLAGADTQYF.